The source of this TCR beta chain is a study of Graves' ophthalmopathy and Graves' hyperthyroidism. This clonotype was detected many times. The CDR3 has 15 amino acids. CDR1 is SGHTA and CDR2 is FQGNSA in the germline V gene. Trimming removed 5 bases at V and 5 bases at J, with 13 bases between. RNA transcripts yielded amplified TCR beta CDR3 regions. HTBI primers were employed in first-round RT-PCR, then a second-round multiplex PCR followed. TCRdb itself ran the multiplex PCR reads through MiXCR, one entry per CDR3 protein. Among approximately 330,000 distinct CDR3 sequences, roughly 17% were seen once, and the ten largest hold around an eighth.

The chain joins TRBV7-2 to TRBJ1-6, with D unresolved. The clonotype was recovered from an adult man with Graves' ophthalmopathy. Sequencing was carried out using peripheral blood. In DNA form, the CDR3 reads TGTGCCAGCAGCCCTCCCGGCGCTAATAATTCACCCCTCCACTTT. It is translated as CASSPPGANNSPLHF. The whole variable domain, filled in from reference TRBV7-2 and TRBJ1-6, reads GAGVSQSPSNKVTEKGKDVELRCDPISGHTALYWYRQSLGQGLEFLIYFQGNSAPDKSGLPSDRFSAERTGGSVSTLTIQRTQQEDSAVYLCASSPPGANNSPLHFGNGTRLTVT.